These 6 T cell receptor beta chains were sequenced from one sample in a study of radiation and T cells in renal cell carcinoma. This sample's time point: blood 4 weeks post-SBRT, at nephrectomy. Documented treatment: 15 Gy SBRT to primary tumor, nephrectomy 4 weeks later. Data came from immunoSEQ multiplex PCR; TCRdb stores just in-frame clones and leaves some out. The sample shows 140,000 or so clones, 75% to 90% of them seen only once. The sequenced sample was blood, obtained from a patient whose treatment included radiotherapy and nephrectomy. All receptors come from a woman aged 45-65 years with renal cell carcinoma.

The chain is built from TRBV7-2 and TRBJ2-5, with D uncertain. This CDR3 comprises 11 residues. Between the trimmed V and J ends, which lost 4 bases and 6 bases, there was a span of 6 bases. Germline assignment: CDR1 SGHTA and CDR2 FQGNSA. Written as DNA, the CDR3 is TGTGCCAGCAGCTCCTCACAGACCCAGTACTTC. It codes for CASSSSQTQYF.

Here the CDR3 reads CASSQYDLDSISGNTIYF. DNA of the CDR3: TGCGCCAGCAGCCAGTATGACCTAGACAGCATCTCTGGAAACACCATATATTTT. The chain employs TRBV4-3 and TRBJ1-3; perhaps TRBD1 as D (5 bases). The CDR3 sequence is 18 residues long. Looked up from germline, CDR1 is LGHNA and CDR2 is YSLEER. The germline V and J ends were trimmed by 3 bases and 0 bases, with 18 bases remaining between them.

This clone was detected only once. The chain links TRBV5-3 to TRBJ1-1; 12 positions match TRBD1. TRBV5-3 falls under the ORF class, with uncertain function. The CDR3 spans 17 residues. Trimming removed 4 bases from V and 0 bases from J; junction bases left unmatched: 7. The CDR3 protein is CARSPSGTGGLNTEAFF. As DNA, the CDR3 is TGTGCCAGAAGCCCGTCCGGGACAGGGGGCCTGAACACTGAAGCTTTCTTT.

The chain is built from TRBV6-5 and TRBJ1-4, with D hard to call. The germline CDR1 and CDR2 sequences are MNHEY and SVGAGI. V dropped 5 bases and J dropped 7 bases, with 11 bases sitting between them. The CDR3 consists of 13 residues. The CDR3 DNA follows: TGTGCCAGCAGTCTACATGGAAGTGAAAAACTGTTTTTT. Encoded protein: CASSLHGSEKLFF.

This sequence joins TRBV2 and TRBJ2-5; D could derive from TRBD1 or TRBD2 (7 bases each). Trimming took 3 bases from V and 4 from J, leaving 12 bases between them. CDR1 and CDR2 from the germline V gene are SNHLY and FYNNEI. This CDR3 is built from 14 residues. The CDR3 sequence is CASSDRGGGETQYF. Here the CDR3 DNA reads TGTGCCAGCAGTGACAGGGGGGGTGGAGAGACCCAGTACTTC.

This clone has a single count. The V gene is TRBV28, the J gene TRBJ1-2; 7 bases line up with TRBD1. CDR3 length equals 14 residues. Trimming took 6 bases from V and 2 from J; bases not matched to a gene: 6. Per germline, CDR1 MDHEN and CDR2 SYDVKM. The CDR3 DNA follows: TGTGCCAGCAGGGGGACAGTTGGGAACTATGGCTACACCTTC. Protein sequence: CASRGTVGNYGYTF.